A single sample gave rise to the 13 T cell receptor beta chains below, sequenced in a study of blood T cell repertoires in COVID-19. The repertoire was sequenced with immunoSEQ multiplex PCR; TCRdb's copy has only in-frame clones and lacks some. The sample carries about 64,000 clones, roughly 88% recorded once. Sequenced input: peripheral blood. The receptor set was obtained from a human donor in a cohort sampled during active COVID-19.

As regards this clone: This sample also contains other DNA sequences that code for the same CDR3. The CDR3 region has the DNA TGTGCCAGCTCCCCCGGGGTCTCCTACGAGCAGTACTTC. Translating gives CASSPGVSYEQYF. The chain uses TRBV18 and TRBJ2-7; perhaps TRBD2 as D (5 bases). Germline CDR1 and CDR2: KGHSH and LQKENI. Deletions cut 6 bases from V and 0 bases from J, with 9 bases between. The CDR3 is 13 amino acids.

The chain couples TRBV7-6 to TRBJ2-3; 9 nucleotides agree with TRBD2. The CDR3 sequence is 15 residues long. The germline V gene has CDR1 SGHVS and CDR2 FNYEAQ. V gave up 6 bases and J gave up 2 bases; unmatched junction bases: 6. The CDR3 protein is CASSRLAETTDTQYF. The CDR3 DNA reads TGTGCCAGCAGTAGACTAGCGGAGACCACAGATACGCAGTATTTT.

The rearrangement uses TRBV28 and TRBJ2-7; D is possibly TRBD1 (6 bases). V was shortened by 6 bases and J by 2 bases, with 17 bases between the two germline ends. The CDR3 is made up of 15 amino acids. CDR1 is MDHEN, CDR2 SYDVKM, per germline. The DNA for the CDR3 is TGTGCCAGCAGAGACCTGGGGGCGAAAACCTACGAGCAGTACTTC. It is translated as CASRDLGAKTYEQYF. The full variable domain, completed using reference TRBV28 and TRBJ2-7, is DVKVTQSSRYLVKRTGEKVFLECVQDMDHENMFWYRQDPGLGLRLIYFSYDVKMKEKGDIPEGYSVSREKKERFSLILESASTNQTSMYLCASRDLGAKTYEQYFGPGTRLTVT.

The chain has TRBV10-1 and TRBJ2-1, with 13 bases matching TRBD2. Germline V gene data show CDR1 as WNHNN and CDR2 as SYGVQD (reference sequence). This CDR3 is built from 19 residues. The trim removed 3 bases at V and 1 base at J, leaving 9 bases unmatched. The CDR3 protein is CASSDLGLAGASSYNEQFF. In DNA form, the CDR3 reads TGCGCCAGCAGTGATCTCGGACTAGCGGGAGCCTCATCCTACAATGAGCAGTTCTTC.

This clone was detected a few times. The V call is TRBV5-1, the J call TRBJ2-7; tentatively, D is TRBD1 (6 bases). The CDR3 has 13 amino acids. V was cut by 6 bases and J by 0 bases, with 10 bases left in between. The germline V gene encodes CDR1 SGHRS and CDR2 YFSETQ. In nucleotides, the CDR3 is TGCGCCAGCATGGAGGACAGCTCCTACGAGCAGTACTTC. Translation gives CASMEDSSYEQYF.

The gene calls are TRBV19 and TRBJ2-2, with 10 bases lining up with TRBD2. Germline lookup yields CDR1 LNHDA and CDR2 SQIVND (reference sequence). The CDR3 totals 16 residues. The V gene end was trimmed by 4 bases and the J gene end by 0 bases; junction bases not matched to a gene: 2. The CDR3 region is CASSTGLAANTGELFF. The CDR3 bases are TGTGCCAGTAGTACTGGACTAGCGGCGAACACCGGGGAGCTGTTTTTT.

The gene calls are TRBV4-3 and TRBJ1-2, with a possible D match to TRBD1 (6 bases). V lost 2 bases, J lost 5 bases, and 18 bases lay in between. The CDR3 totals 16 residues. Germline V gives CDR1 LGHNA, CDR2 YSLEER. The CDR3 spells CASSQPWTRGLYGYTF. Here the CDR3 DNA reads TGCGCCAGCAGCCAACCCTGGACAAGGGGGTTGTATGGCTACACCTTC.

CDR3 in amino acids: CASRALQGPILTF. CDR3 coding DNA: TGTGCCAGCAGGGCACTACAGGGCCCAATCCTGACTTTC. The gene calls are TRBV6-5 and TRBJ2-6; tentative D call: TRBD1 (6 bases). Trimming removed 6 bases at V and 14 bases at J, with 17 bases between. Germline CDR1 and CDR2: MNHEY and SVGAGI. The CDR3 covers 13 residues.

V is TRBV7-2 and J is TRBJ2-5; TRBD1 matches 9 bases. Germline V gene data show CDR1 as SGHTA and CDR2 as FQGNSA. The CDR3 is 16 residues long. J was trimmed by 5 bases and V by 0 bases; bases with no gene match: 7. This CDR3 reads CASSLAGTGRSETQYF. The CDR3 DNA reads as TGTGCCAGCAGCTTAGCCGGGACAGGGAGGAGTGAGACCCAGTACTTC.

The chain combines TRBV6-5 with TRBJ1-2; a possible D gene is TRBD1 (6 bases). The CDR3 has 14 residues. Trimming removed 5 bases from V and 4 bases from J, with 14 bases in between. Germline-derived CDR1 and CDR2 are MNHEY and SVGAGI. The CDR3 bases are TGTGCCAGCAGTCAGGCGGGGGCCCCCTATGGCTACACCTTC. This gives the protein CASSQAGAPYGYTF.

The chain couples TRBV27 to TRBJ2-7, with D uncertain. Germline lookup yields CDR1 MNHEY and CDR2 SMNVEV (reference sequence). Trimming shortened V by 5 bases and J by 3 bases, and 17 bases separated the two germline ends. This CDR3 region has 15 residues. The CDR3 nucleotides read TGTGCCAGCAGTACCCGATCGACTGGAGACTACGAGCAGTACTTC. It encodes CASSTRSTGDYEQYF.

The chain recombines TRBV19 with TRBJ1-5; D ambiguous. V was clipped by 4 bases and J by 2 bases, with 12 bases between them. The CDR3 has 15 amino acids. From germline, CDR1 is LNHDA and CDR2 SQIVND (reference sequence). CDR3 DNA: TGTGCCAGTAGTACCCCTAGCAAGGGCAATCAGCCCCAGCATTTT. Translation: CASSTPSKGNQPQHF.

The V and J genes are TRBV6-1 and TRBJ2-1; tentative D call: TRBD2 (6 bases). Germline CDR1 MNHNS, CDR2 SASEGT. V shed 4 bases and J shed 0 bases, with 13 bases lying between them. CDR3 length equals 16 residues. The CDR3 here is CASSVVGRSSYNEQFF. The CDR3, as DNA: TGTGCCAGCAGTGTCGTGGGGAGGAGCTCCTACAATGAGCAGTTCTTC.